This is a list of T cell receptor beta chains from one sample in a study of graft-versus-host responses after intestinal transplantation. For these TCRs, the target antigens are not known. The data were produced by immunoSEQ multiplex PCR, yet TCRdb's version contains in-frame clones alone and is incomplete. In the table there are tens of thousands of clones, 94% of which are singletons. The starting material was unstimulated CD8+ T cells sorted from spleen or lymph node cells, obtained before intestinal transplant. These receptor sequences come from a human donor who received an intestinal transplant. Both conserved end residues are trimmed from each CDR3.

TRBV7-9	TRBJ2-5	ASSHPAGQETQY
TRBV2	TRBJ2-7	ASTRSGVTYEQY
TRBV7-9	TRBJ1-2	ASTLQRGKGGYT
TRBV7-9	TRBJ2-7	ASSLDLEQY
TRBV6-4	TRBJ1-1	ASSEERGNEAF
TRBV9	TRBJ2-5	ASSVAGREQETQY
TRBV5-1	TRBJ2-7	ASSLGDSSYEQY
TRBV7-9	TRBJ2-1	ASSLAEWKTTNEQF
TRBV30	TRBJ2-7	AWSYTGGQDEQY
TRBV28	TRBJ2-1	ASSSPTYNNEQF
TRBV6-6	TRBJ1-1	ASSSGGNTEAF
TRBV4-2	TRBJ2-5	ASSQVLVSETQY
TRBV10-2	TRBJ1-2	ASSESGVLRYGYT
TRBV13	TRBJ2-1	ASSLVLTTSGILNEQF
TRBV18	TRBJ2-1	ASSKNPTGSSYNEQF
TRBV6-6	TRBJ2-7	ASSYGRALYEQY
TRBV9	TRBJ1-2	ASSVDRQGANGYT
TRBV7-9	TRBJ2-7	ASSSSFGFGQGIFYEQY
TRBV9	TRBJ2-1	ASSIQLASEQF
TRBV29-1	TRBJ2-1	SVEKLERGYNEQF
TRBV6-5	TRBJ2-2	ASSYLSGRAGELF
TRBV5-6	TRBJ2-5	ASSFGTGVETQY